This T cell receptor (beta chain) is from a study of human T cells and chemical hapten exposure. Findings of the study overall: There was no change with DPC sensitization in TCRs above 1 in 1000 frequency.

In the library, unique molecular identifiers were attached to individual cDNA molecules. As processed by the authors: About 97,000 TCRs per sample was the median, with a range of about 20,000 to 690,600. TCRdb redid the calling of the RACE reads with MiXCR, one entry per CDR3 protein. The V and J calls were determined by TCRdb, not by the authors. The sample lists under 50,000 distinct CDR3 sequences, 3% to 4.5% seen once, with around 6% in the top ten. At least ten counts were recorded for this clonotype. The target antigen is unknown. This CDR3 spans 19 amino acids. CDR1 is SGHNT and CDR2 is YYREEE in the germline V gene (reference sequence). V dropped 0 bases and J dropped 3 bases, with 25 bases sitting between them. Time point indicated: healthy volunteer bleed at 6 weeks. Unfractionated whole blood was the source of the extracted total RNA.

This clonotype originated in a human donor in good health. Some clones in this sample may be carry-over from other donors' samples. J is TRBJ2-7 and V is TRBV5-4; D is tentatively TRBD1 or TRBD2 (5 bases each). Material for sequencing was whole blood. The CDR3 DNA reads TGTGCCAGCAGCTTGGGACCACCCGTGGACTTACCAGGGATCTACGAGCAGTACTTC. This translates into CASSLGPPVDLPGIYEQYF.